Sequencing of this TCR beta chain was carried out in a study of naive and memory T cell subsets. Whole-study results and caveats: From naive to CM, EM and EMRA, diversity decreased and Gini increased. Naive repertoires, especially CD8, held a few larger clonotypes, possibly memory cells re-expressing CD45RA. In naive cells, over 95% of TCR sequences were seen only once.

The beta constant-region primer was an equimolar mix of two oligonucleotides covering TRBC1 and TRBC2. Ligated cDNA was amplified by four rounds of PCR with nested alpha and beta constant-region primers and SP2. TCRdb used MiXCR to reprocess the UMI-ligation and nested PCR reads, holding one entry per CDR3 protein. This sample has 120,000 to 150,000 distinct CDR3 sequences, with about 20% found just once. Notes on this clonotype: Its target is unknown.

The germline CDR1 and CDR2 sequences are DFQATT and SNEGSKA (reference sequence). CDR3 size: 11 residues. V lost 5 bases and J lost 7, with 12 bases in between. Sequential positive selection took CD4 T cells first, then CD8 T cells. Cells stained for CD3, CD4, CD8, CD45RA, CD27 and viability were sorted into four CD45RA/CD27 subsets. The specimen sequenced was naive CD8+ T cells from blood. This sequence joins TRBV20-1 and TRBJ2-7; D ambiguous. The receptor's source is a human donor in good health. The CDR3 spells CSASVLGEQYF. DNA of the CDR3: TGCAGTGCTTCCGTCCTAGGGGAGCAGTACTTC.